The 32 T cell receptor beta chains below come from one sample, sequenced in a study of T cell changes during pregnancy in multiple sclerosis (dated by TCRdb to the late 2010s). Preparation of the library involved the immunoSEQ multiplex PCR assay. TCRdb mirrors the immuneACCESS table, restricted to in-frame sequences. Some clones are absent from its copies; in checked studies, under half trace to an unresolved V gene, and the reason for the others is unknown. The sample contains about 62,000 clones, around 93% of them found a single time. The ten largest clones take up roughly 3.1% of the sample. The sample was CD8+ T cells from peripheral blood mononuclear cells, taken in the second trimester of pregnancy. The receptors here all came from a female donor with multiple sclerosis, enrolled in a pregnancy study.

The V and J genes are TRBV5-4 and TRBJ1-4; D unclear. Deletions cut 3 bases from V and 2 bases from J, with 5 bases between. This CDR3 is built from 13 residues. Germline V gene lookup returns CDR1 SGHNT and CDR2 YYREEE (reference sequence). CDR3 coding DNA: TGTGCCAGCAGCTCCTCCACTAATGAAAAACTGTTTTTT. Protein: CASSSSTNEKLFF.

V is TRBV13 and J is TRBJ2-1; 15 bases agree with TRBD2. The CDR3 spans 16 residues. Germline V gene lookup returns CDR1 PRHDT and CDR2 FYEKMQ (reference sequence). The V and J ends lost 7 bases and 1 base, in that order; junction bases with no gene match: 2. DNA of the CDR3: TGTGCCAGCAAGGGACTAGCGGGAGGATCCTACAATGAGCAGTTCTTC. Encoded protein: CASKGLAGGSYNEQFF.

To note about this clone: It is unclear where the CDR3 begins or ends on the DNA, so no DNA is shown, and the CDR3 is as TCRdb lists it. V and J are TRBV27 and TRBJ1-2; the D call of TRBD1 is as the table states it, not checked on the DNA. 15 amino acids form the CDR3, both terminal residues included. The V gene's germline CDR1 is MNHEY and CDR2 SMNVEV (reference sequence). CDR3: CASSSSTGNNYGYTF.

V gene TRBV4-1 combines with J gene TRBJ2-7, with a weak D call TRBD2 (5 bases). CDR3 length: 13 residues. Looked up from germline, CDR1 is MGHRA and CDR2 is YSYEKL. Trimming shortened V by 3 bases and J by 6 bases, and 12 bases separated the two germline ends. CDR3 in amino acids: CASSHTGMGEQYF. CDR3 nucleotide sequence: TGCGCCAGCAGCCACACCGGGATGGGCGAGCAGTACTTC.

The chain joins TRBV29-1 to TRBJ1-2; D might be TRBD1 (5 bases). CDR1 and CDR2 from the germline V gene are SQVTM and ANQGSEA. The V and J ends lost 7 bases and 10 bases respectively, with 16 bases between them. CDR3 length: 11 residues. The CDR3 region has the DNA TGCAGCGCCGAAATCGACAGCCACTACACCTTC. Protein: CSAEIDSHYTF.

The chain uses TRBV7-6 and TRBJ2-3, with D maybe TRBD2 (6 bases). CDR3 length equals 15 residues. Trimming removed 4 bases at V and 2 bases at J, with 13 bases between. Germline loops: CDR1 SGHVS, CDR2 FNYEAQ. The CDR3, as DNA: TGTGCCAGCAGCTCGCTAGCGACCCACACAGATACGCAGTATTTT. This codes for CASSSLATHTDTQYF. The complete variable domain, with remaining parts taken from reference TRBV7-6 and TRBJ2-3, reads GAGVSQSPRYKVTKRGQDVALRCDPISGHVSLYWYRQALGQGPEFLTYFNYEAQQDKSGLPNDRFSAERPEGSISTLTIQRTEQRDSAMYRCASSSLATHTDTQYFGPGTRLTVL.

The rearrangement links TRBV19 to TRBJ1-5; 8 bases align to TRBD1. CDR1 and CDR2 (germline): LNHDA, SQIVND (reference sequence). Trimming at V came to 6 bases and at J to 1 base, leaving 14 bases not matched to a gene. The CDR3 spans 18 residues. CDR3 bases: TGTGCCAGTAGAAGTGCAGGGGGCCCCGCATGGAGCAATCAGCCCCAGCATTTT. Its translation is CASRSAGGPAWSNQPQHF.

This rearrangement joins TRBV7-6 to TRBJ2-3; D not resolved. The V gene lost 2 bases and the J gene lost 2 bases, with 8 bases spanning the gap. CDR1 and CDR2 (germline): SGHVS, FNYEAQ. CDR3 length: 14 amino acids. CDR3 loop: CASSLTRITDTQYF. For the CDR3, the DNA is TGTGCCAGCAGCTTAACGCGGATCACAGATACGCAGTATTTT.

This sequence joins TRBV19 and TRBJ1-1, with TRBD1 identical over 8 bases. The CDR3 has 14 amino acids. CDR1 LNHDA and CDR2 SQIVND come from the germline V gene (reference sequence). V was clipped by 7 bases and J by 3 bases; unmatched bases: 7. CDR3 region: CASTIGQGYTEAFF. The CDR3 DNA reads as TGTGCCAGTACCATTGGACAGGGCTACACTGAAGCTTTCTTT.

V usage is TRBV6-1 and J usage is TRBJ2-1; weak D call: TRBD1 (6 bases). The V end lost 3 bases, the J end lost 0 bases, and 6 bases lay between the germline ends. The CDR3 contains 14 residues. From germline, CDR1 is MNHNS and CDR2 SASEGT. As DNA, the CDR3 is TGTGCCAGCAGTGAGGACAGCTCCTACAATGAGCAGTTCTTC. Translation: CASSEDSSYNEQFF.

V gene TRBV29-1 combines with J gene TRBJ1-2; no firm D call. V was cut by 0 bases and J by 6 bases, with 17 bases left in between. CDR3 length: 15 amino acids. Germline V gene sequence: CDR1 SQVTM, CDR2 ANQGSEA. The CDR3 DNA is TGCAGCGTTGAAGATCCGAGTTCTAGGATCAATGGCTACACCTTC. It yields the protein CSVEDPSSRINGYTF.

The chain uses TRBV7-9 and TRBJ1-2, with 8 bases matching TRBD1. V was pared by 5 bases and J by 5 bases, with 4 bases of the junction left unmatched. Germline V gene lookup returns CDR1 SEHNR and CDR2 FQNEAQ (reference sequence). This CDR3 comprises 13 residues. DNA of the CDR3: TGTGCCAGCAGCCAGGGACAGGCGTATGGCTACACCTTC. Protein product: CASSQGQAYGYTF. Full variable domain (missing parts from reference TRBV7-9 and TRBJ1-2): DTGVSQNPRHKITKRGQNVTFRCDPISEHNRLYWYRQTLGQGPEFLTYFQNEAQLEKSRLLSDRFSAERPKGSFSTLEIQRTEQGDSAMYLCASSQGQAYGYTFGSGTRLTVV.

This clone was observed once. The chain carries TRBV19 and TRBJ1-3; no clear D. CDR3 size: 13 residues. CDR1 is LNHDA, CDR2 SQIVND, per germline (reference sequence). The V gene lost 7 bases and the J gene lost 0 bases, with 7 bases spanning the gap. In nucleotides, the CDR3 is TGTGCCAGTAAGGCGGACTCTGGAAACACCATATATTTT. Encoded protein: CASKADSGNTIYF.

V gene TRBV21-1 combines with J gene TRBJ2-1; TRBD2, the table's D call, lacks a check against the DNA. TRBV21-1 is a listed pseudogene. The CDR3 has 15 residues. The DNA for the CDR3 is TGTGCCAGTACAGCTAGCGGGAGGGCCCTCGATGAGCAGTTCTTC. It encodes CASTASGRALDEQFF.

The CDR3, as DNA: TGTGCCAGTAGTCCCGGGACTAGCACTAGCACAGATACGCAGTATTTT. It specifies CASSPGTSTSTDTQYF. The chain has TRBV19 and TRBJ2-3; 9 bases line up with TRBD2. The CDR3 totals 16 residues. V trimming: 5 bases; J trimming: 0 bases; junction bases outside the gene matches: 6. The germline V gene has CDR1 LNHDA and CDR2 SQIVND (reference sequence).

This sequence joins TRBV5-1 and TRBJ2-7; 8 nucleotides match TRBD1. J gave up 5 bases and V 3 bases, and 10 bases lay outside the gene matches. The CDR3 consists of 15 residues. CDR1 and CDR2 (germline): SGHRS, YFSETQ. The CDR3 here is CASSSKGQGHHEQYF. The DNA of the CDR3 is TGCGCCAGCAGCTCAAAAGGACAGGGCCACCACGAGCAGTACTTC.

V gene TRBV6-1 combines with J gene TRBJ1-2; 7 nucleotides agree with TRBD1. This CDR3 has 13 amino acids. J lost 4 bases, V lost 2 bases, and 1 base had no gene match. From germline, CDR1 is MNHNS and CDR2 SASEGT. The CDR3 region is CASSEKGAYGYTF. The CDR3 nucleotides are TGTGCCAGCAGTGAAAAGGGGGCCTATGGCTACACCTTC.

The V call is TRBV27, the J call TRBJ2-7, with D unclear. The CDR3 sequence is 15 residues long. V shed 8 bases and J shed 1 base, with 18 bases lying between them. Germline V gives CDR1 MNHEY, CDR2 SMNVEV (reference sequence). CDR3 protein: CASVPRPSNSYEQYF. CDR3 coding DNA: TGTGCCAGCGTTCCCAGGCCTTCCAATTCCTACGAGCAGTACTTC.

This clone was seen a single time. This chain connects TRBV4-3 to TRBJ2-2, with 10 positions matching TRBD2. After removal of 4 bases from V and 3 bases from J, the junction contained 11 bases not matched to a gene. This CDR3 region has 18 residues. CDR1 and CDR2 from the germline V gene are LGHNA and YSLEER. CDR3 DNA: TGCGCCAGCAGCCCCAAGACGGGGACTAGCGTTTACACCGGGGAGCTGTTTTTT. Translated: CASSPKTGTSVYTGELFF.

In nucleotides, the CDR3 is TGTGCCAGCAGTGTTACACGAGGGGGAGAGACCCAGTACTTC. Protein sequence: CASSVTRGGETQYF. The rearrangement links TRBV2 to TRBJ2-5; maybe TRBD1 (6 bases). Germline CDR1 SNHLY, CDR2 FYNNEI. Trimming pared 4 bases from V and 4 bases from J, leaving 13 bases between. This CDR3 region has 14 residues.

This clone is deemed medium-sized. The gene calls are TRBV7-9 and TRBJ2-7; 7 bases match TRBD2. CDR3 length: 12 amino acids. Germline loops: CDR1 SEHNR, CDR2 FQNEAQ (reference sequence). The V gene end was trimmed by 6 bases and the J gene end by 6 bases; junction bases not matched to a gene: 5. The CDR3 sequence is CASRPSGGEQYF. The CDR3 region has the DNA TGTGCCAGCAGACCGTCGGGGGGCGAGCAGTACTTC.

V is TRBV6-6 and J is TRBJ2-1; a possible D gene is TRBD1 (7 bases). Germline V gene data show CDR1 as MNHNY and CDR2 as SVGAGI (reference sequence). The CDR3 extends over 15 amino acids. V dropped 6 bases and J dropped 7 bases, with 19 bases sitting between them. Here the CDR3 reads CASRPKAGGKNEQFF. The CDR3 DNA reads as TGTGCCAGCAGACCCAAGGCAGGGGGGAAGAATGAGCAGTTCTTC.

The rearrangement uses TRBV19 and TRBJ2-1; 9 nucleotides match TRBD1. Per germline, CDR1 LNHDA and CDR2 SQIVND (reference sequence). The CDR3 has 14 amino acids. V lost 6 bases and J lost 7; bases outside the gene matches: 7. In DNA, the CDR3 is TGTGCCAGTAGGTCGACAGGGGGTGGGAATGAGCAGTTCTTC. Its protein is CASRSTGGGNEQFF.

This clone has only one observation. The rearrangement uses TRBV7-2 and TRBJ2-5, with TRBD2 matching over 7 bases. With V trimmed by 1 base and J by 2 bases, 7 bases remained unmatched. Per germline, CDR1 SGHTA and CDR2 FQGNSA. CDR3 length equals 16 residues. This CDR3 reads CASSLEPSGVQETQYF. The DNA for the CDR3 is TGTGCCAGCAGCTTAGAGCCTAGCGGCGTTCAAGAGACCCAGTACTTC.

The chain couples TRBV28 to TRBJ2-5; the D gene is possibly TRBD1 (5 bases). CDR3 length: 14 amino acids. Germline-derived CDR1 and CDR2 are MDHEN and SYDVKM. The V and J ends lost 2 bases and 1 base respectively, with 8 bases between them. DNA of the CDR3: TGTGCCAGCAGTTTAACCAGGGCCCAAGAGACCCAGTACTTC. This encodes CASSLTRAQETQYF. The full variable domain, with the rest looked up from reference TRBV28 and TRBJ2-5, is DVKVTQSSRYLVKRTGEKVFLECVQDMDHENMFWYRQDPGLGLRLIYFSYDVKMKEKGDIPEGYSVSREKKERFSLILESASTNQTSMYLCASSLTRAQETQYFGPGTRLLVL.

This rearrangement joins TRBV27 to TRBJ2-7; D is uncertain. This CDR3 region has 8 residues. With 8 bases removed from V and 9 bases from J, the gap between germline ends came to 5 bases. Germline V lookup: CDR1 MNHEY, CDR2 SMNVEV (reference sequence). CDR3 sequence: CASLSQYF. CDR3 nucleotides: TGTGCCAGCCTTTCGCAGTACTTC.

This chain joins TRBV27 and TRBJ2-7; D might be TRBD1 (6 bases). The germline V gene encodes CDR1 MNHEY and CDR2 SMNVEV (reference sequence). The ends were cut back, 6 bases at V and 7 bases at J, with 16 bases in the middle. This CDR3 region has 13 residues. CDR3 in amino acids: CASRNSGVGEQYF. CDR3 nucleotide sequence: TGTGCCAGCAGAAATTCAGGGGTGGGAGAGCAGTACTTC.

The chain is built from TRBV7-6 and TRBJ2-5; a possible D gene is TRBD2 (6 bases). Germline V gene sequence: CDR1 SGHVS, CDR2 FNYEAQ. V lost 1 base and J lost 0, with 18 bases in between. The CDR3 consists of 18 residues. DNA for the CDR3: TGTGCCAGCAGCTTAGATGGCAGGACTATCGGGTACCAAGAGACCCAGTACTTC. Encoded protein: CASSLDGRTIGYQETQYF.

The CDR3 spells CASSFTSSYNEQFF. The CDR3 DNA follows: TGTGCCAGCAGTTTCACTAGCTCCTACAATGAGCAGTTCTTC. The genes are TRBV27 and TRBJ2-1, with D perhaps matching TRBD2 (5 bases). Germline V gene sequence: CDR1 MNHEY, CDR2 SMNVEV (reference sequence). The CDR3 is 14 amino acids. The ends were cut back, 3 bases at V and 0 bases at J, with 6 bases in the middle.

This chain links TRBV7-9 with TRBJ2-7; D might be TRBD1 (5 bases). The CDR3 contains 14 residues. CDR1 and CDR2 (germline): SEHNR, FQNEAQ (reference sequence). Trimming removed 1 base at V and 2 bases at J, with 9 bases between. The CDR3 region has the DNA TGTGCCAGCAGCTTAGTGACAGTCCCCTACGAGCAGTACTTC. Amino acid sequence: CASSLVTVPYEQYF. Complete variable domain (other parts from reference TRBV7-9 and TRBJ2-7): DTGVSQNPRHKITKRGQNVTFRCDPISEHNRLYWYRQTLGQGPEFLTYFQNEAQLEKSRLLSDRFSAERPKGSFSTLEIQRTEQGDSAMYLCASSLVTVPYEQYFGPGTRLTVT.

V usage is TRBV27 and J usage is TRBJ2-2; 10 bases are shared with TRBD2. This CDR3 is built from 18 residues. Germline CDR1 reads MNHEY; CDR2 reads SMNVEV (reference sequence). The J segment lost 5 bases and the V segment lost 3 bases, leaving 12 bases of the junction unmatched. The CDR3 here is CASSFNSASGSSTGELFF. The CDR3 nucleotides are TGTGCCAGCAGTTTTAATTCGGCTAGCGGGAGTAGTACCGGGGAGCTGTTTTTT.

The gene calls are TRBV19 and TRBJ2-7; 9 positions match TRBD1. Germline trimming cut 5 bases from V and 2 bases from J; bases unmatched to any gene: 4. This CDR3 comprises 14 residues. The germline CDR1 and CDR2 sequences are LNHDA and SQIVND (reference sequence). CDR3 DNA sequence: TGTGCCAGTAGTCCGGGACAGGGCGCCTACGAGCAGTACTTC. It codes for CASSPGQGAYEQYF.